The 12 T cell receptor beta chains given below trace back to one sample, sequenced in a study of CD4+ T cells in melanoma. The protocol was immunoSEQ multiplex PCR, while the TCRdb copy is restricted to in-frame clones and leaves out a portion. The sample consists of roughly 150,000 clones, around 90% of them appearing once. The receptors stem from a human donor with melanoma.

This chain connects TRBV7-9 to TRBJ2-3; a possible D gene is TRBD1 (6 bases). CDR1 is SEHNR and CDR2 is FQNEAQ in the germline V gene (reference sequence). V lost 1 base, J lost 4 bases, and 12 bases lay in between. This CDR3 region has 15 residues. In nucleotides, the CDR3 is TGTGCCAGCAGCTTAGGGGGGCGAGTGGCAGATACGCAGTATTTT. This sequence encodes CASSLGGRVADTQYF.

The CDR3 loop is CASSPSRHLGETQYF. CDR3 bases: TGTGCCAGCTCACCCAGCAGACATCTTGGGGAGACCCAGTACTTC. The chain uses TRBV18 and TRBJ2-5; D gene unclear. The CDR3 runs 15 residues. Trimming stripped 3 bases from V and 5 bases from J, with 16 bases between. In germline, CDR1 is KGHSH, CDR2 LQKENI.

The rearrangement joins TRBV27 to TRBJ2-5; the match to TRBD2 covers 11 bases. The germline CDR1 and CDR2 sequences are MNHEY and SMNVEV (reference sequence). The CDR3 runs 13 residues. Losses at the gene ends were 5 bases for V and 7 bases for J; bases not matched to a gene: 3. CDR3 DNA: TGTGCCAGCAGTCCTGGACTAGCGGGGACCCAGTACTTC. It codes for CASSPGLAGTQYF.

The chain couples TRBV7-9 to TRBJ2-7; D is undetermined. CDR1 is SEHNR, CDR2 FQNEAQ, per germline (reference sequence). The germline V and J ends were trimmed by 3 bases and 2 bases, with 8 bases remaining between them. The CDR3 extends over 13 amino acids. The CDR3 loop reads CASSFDGAYEQYF. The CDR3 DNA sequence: TGTGCCAGCAGCTTTGACGGTGCCTACGAGCAGTACTTC. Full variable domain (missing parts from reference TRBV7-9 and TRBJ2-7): DTGVSQNPRHKITKRGQNVTFRCDPISEHNRLYWYRQTLGQGPEFLTYFQNEAQLEKSRLLSDRFSAERPKGSFSTLEIQRTEQGDSAMYLCASSFDGAYEQYFGPGTRLTVT.

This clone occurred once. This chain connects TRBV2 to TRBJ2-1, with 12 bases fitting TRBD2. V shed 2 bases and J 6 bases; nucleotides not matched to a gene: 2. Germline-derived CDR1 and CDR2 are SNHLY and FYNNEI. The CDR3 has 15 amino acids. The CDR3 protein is CASSELAGGRNEQFF. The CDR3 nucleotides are TGTGCCAGCAGTGAACTAGCGGGGGGGCGCAATGAGCAGTTCTTC.

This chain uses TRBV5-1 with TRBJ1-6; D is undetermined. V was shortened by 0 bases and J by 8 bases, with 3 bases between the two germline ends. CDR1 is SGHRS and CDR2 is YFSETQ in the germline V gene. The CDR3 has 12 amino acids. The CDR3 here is CASSLEHSPLHF. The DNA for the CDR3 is TGCGCCAGCAGCTTGGAGCATTCACCCCTCCACTTT.

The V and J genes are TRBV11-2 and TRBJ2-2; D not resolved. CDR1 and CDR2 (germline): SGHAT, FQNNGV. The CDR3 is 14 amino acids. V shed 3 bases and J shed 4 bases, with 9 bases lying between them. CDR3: CASSFRRSTGELFF. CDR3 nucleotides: TGTGCCAGCAGCTTCCGCAGGAGCACCGGGGAGCTGTTTTTT.

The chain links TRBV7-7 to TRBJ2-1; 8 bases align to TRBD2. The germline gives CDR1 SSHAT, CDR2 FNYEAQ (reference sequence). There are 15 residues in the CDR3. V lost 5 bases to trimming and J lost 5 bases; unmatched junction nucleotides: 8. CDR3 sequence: CASSPNSGANNEQFF. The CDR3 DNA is TGTGCCAGCAGCCCCAATAGCGGGGCTAACAATGAGCAGTTCTTC. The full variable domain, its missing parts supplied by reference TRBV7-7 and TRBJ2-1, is GAGVSQSPRYKVTKRGQDVTLRCDPISSHATLYWYQQALGQGPEFLTYFNYEAQPDKSGLPSDRFSAERPEGSISTLTIQRTEQRDSAMYRCASSPNSGANNEQFFGPGTRLTVL.

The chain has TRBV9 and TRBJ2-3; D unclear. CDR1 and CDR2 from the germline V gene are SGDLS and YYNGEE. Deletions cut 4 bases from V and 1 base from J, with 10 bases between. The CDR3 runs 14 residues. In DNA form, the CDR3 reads TGTGCCAGCAGCCCGACTCGGGGCACAGATACGCAGTATTTT. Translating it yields CASSPTRGTDTQYF.

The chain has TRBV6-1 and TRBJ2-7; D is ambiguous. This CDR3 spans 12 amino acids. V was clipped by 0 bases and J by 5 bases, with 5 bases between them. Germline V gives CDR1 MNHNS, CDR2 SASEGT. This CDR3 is CASSEALNEQYF. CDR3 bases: TGTGCCAGCAGTGAAGCGTTGAACGAGCAGTACTTC.

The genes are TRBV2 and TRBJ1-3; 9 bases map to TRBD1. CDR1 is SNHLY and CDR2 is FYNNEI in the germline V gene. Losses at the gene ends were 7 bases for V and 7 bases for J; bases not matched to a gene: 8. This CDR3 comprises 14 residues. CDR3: CASNVQGAINTIYF. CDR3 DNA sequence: TGTGCCAGCAATGTACAGGGGGCTATCAACACCATATATTTT.

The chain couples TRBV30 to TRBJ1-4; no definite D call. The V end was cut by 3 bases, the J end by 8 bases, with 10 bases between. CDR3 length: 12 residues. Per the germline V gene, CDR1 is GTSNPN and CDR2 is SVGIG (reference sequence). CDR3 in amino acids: CAWSGLKEKLFF. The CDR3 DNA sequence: TGTGCCTGGAGCGGGCTAAAGGAAAAACTGTTTTTT. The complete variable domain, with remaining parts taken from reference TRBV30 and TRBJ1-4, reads SQTIHQWPATLVQPVGSPLSLECTVEGTSNPNLYWYRQAAGRGLQLLFYSVGIGQISSEVPQNLSASRPQDRQFILSSKKLLLSDSGFYLCAWSGLKEKLFFGSGTQLSVL.